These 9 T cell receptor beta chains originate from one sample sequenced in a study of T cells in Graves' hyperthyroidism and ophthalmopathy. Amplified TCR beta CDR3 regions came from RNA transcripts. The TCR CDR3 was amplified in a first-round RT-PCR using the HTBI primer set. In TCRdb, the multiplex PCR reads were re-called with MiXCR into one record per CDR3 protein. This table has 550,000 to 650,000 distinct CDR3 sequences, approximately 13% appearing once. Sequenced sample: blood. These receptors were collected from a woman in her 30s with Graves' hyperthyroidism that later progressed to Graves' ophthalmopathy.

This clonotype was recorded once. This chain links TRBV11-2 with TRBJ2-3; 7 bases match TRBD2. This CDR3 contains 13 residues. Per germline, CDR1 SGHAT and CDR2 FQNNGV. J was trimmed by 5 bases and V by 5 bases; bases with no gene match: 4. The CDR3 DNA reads TGTGCCAGCAGCCGGCCGGGGGGAGATACGCAGTATTTT. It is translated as CASSRPGGDTQYF.

CDR3 in amino acids: CASSQEDLIRRESEQYF. The CDR3 coding sequence is TGTGCCAGCAGCCAAGAGGATCTGATCCGGCGGGAGAGCGAGCAGTACTTC. This chain joins TRBV3-1 and TRBJ2-7, with 7 bases lining up with TRBD2. Trimming at V came to 0 bases and at J to 6 bases, leaving 14 bases not matched to a gene. From germline, CDR1 is LGHDT and CDR2 YNNKEL (reference sequence). CDR3 length: 17 amino acids.

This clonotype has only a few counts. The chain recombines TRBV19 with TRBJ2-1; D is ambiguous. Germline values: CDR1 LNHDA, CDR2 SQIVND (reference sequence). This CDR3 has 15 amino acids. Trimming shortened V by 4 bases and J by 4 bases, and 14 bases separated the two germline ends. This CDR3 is CASSKGPYGYNEQFF. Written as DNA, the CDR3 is TGTGCCAGTAGTAAAGGTCCTTATGGTTACAATGAGCAGTTCTTC.

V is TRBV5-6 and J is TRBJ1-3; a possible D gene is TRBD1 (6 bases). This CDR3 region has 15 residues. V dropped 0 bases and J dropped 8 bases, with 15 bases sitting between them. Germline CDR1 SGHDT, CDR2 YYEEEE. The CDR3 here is CASSLGGSQGYTIYF. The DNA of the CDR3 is TGTGCCAGCAGCTTGGGGGGATCACAGGGATACACCATATATTTT. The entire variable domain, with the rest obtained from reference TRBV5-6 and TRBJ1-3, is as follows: DAGVTQSPTHLIKTRGQQVTLRCSPKSGHDTVSWYQQALGQGPQFIFQYYEEEERQRGNFPDRFSGHQFPNYSSELNVNALLLGDSALYLCASSLGGSQGYTIYFGEGSWLTVV.

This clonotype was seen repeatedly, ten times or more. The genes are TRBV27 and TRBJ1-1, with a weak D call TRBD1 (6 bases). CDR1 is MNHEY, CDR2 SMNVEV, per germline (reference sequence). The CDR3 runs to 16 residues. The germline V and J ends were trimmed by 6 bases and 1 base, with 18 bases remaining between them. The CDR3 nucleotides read TGTGCCAGCAGCTTTCGATCGGGACATTCGAACACTGAAGCTTTCTTT. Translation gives CASSFRSGHSNTEAFF.

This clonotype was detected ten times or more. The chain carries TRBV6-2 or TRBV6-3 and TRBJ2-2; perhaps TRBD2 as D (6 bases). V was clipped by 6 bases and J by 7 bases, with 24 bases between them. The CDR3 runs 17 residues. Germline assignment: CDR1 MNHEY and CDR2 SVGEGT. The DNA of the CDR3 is TGTGCCAGCAGCCCCTCGTATAGTCGGAGGGCTATCGGGGAGCTGTTTTTT. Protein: CASSPSYSRRAIGELFF.

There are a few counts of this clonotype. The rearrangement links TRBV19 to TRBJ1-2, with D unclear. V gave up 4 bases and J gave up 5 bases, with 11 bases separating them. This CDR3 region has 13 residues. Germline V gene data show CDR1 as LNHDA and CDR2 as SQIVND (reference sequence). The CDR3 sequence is CASSTNSPYGYTF. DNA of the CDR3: TGTGCCAGTAGTACGAACAGCCCATATGGCTACACCTTC.

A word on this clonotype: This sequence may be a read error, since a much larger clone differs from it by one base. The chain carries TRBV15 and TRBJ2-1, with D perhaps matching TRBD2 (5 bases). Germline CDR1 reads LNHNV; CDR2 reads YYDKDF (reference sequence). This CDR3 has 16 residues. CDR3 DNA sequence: TGTGCCACCAGCAGAGATTCGGGATACTCCTACGATGAGCAGTTCTTC. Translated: CATSRDSGYSYDEQFF.

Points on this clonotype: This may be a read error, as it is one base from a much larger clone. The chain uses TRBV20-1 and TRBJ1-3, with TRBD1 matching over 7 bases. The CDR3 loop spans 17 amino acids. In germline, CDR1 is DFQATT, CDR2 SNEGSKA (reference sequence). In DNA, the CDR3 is TGCAGTGCTCGACAGGGACGGATAGAGAAAACTGGAAACACCGTATATTTT. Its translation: CSARQGRIEKTGNTVYF.